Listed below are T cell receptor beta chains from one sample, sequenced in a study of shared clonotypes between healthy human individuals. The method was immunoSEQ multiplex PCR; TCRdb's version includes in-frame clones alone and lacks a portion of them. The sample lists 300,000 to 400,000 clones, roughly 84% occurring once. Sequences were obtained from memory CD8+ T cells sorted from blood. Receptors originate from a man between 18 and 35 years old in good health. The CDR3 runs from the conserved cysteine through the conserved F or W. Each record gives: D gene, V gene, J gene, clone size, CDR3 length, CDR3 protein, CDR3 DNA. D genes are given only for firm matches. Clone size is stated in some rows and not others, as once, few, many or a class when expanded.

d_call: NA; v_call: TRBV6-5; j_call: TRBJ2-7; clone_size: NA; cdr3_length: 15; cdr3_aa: CASSYLPSVSYEQYF; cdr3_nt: TGTGCCAGCAGTTACCTTCCTAGCGTATCCTACGAGCAGTACTTC
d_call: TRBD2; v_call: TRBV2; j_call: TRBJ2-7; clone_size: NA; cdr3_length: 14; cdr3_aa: CASSVGLAGYEQYF; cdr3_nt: TGTGCCAGCAGTGTGGGACTAGCAGGCTACGAGCAGTACTTC
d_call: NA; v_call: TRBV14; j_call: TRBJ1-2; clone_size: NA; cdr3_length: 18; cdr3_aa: CASSQVGRDPPNSYGYTF; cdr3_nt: TGTGCCAGCAGCCAAGTCGGTCGGGACCCACCGAATTCCTATGGCTACACCTTC
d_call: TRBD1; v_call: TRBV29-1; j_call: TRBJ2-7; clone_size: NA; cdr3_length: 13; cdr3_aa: CSVLGQGTYEQYF; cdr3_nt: TGCAGCGTTTTGGGACAGGGTACCTACGAGCAGTACTTC
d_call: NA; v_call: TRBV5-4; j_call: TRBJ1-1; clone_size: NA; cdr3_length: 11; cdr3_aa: CASSLSSEAFF; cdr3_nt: TGTGCCAGCAGCTTGAGCAGTGAAGCTTTCTTT
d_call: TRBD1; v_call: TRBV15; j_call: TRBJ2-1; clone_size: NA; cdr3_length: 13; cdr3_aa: CATSSTGGDEQFF; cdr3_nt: TGTGCCACCAGCAGCACAGGGGGAGATGAGCAGTTCTTC
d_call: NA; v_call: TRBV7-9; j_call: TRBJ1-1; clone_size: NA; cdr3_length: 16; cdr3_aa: CASSFWGGEGYTEAFF; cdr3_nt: TGTGCCAGCAGCTTCTGGGGCGGTGAGGGGTACACTGAAGCTTTCTTT
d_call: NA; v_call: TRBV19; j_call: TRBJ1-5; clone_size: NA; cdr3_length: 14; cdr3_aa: CASSIVGSNQPQHF; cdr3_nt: TGTGCCAGTAGTATCGTCGGGAGCAATCAGCCCCAGCATTTT
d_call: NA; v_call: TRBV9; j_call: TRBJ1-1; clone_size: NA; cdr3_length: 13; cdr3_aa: CASSGALNTEAFF; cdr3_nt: TGTGCCAGCAGCGGGGCTTTGAACACTGAAGCTTTCTTT
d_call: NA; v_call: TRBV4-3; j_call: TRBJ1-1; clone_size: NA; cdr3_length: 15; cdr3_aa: CASSQGGGGNTEAFF; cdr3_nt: TGCGCCAGCAGCCAGGGCGGGGGAGGCAACACTGAAGCTTTCTTT
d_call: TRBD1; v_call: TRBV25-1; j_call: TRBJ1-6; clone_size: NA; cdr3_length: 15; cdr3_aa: CASSEVTGINSPLHF; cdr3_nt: TGTGCCAGCAGTGAGGTGACAGGGATAAATTCACCCCTCCACTTT
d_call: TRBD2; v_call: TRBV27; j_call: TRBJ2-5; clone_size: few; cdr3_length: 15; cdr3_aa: CASRPQTSSQETQYF; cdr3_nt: TGTGCCAGCAGGCCCCAGACTAGCAGCCAAGAGACCCAGTACTTC
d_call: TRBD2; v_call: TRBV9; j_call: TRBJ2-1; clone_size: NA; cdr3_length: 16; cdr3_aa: CASSLGLAGMYNEQFF; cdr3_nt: TGTGCCAGCAGCTTGGGACTAGCGGGGATGTACAATGAGCAGTTCTTC
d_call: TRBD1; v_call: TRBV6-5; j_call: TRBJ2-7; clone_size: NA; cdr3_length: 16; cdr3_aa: CASSNSYGTESYEQYF; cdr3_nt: TGTGCCAGCAGTAACTCATACGGGACAGAGTCCTACGAGCAGTACTTC
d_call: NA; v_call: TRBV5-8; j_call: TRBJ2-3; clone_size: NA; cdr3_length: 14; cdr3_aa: CASSFGFSTDTQYF; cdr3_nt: TGTGCCAGCAGCTTCGGGTTTAGCACAGATACGCAGTATTTT
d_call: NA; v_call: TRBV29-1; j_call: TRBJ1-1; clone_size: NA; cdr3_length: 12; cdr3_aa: CSVEASNTEAFF; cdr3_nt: TGCAGCGTTGAGGCTTCGAACACTGAAGCTTTCTTT
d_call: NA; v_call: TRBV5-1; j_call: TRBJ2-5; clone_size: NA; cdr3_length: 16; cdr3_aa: CASSSVWLTRQETQYF; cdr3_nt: TGCGCCAGCAGCTCCGTTTGGTTGACACGTCAAGAGACCCAGTACTTC
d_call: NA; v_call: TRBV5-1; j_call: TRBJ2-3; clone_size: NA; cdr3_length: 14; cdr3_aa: CASSPIRRTDTQYF; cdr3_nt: TGCGCCAGCAGCCCCATTCGGCGGACAGATACGCAGTATTTT
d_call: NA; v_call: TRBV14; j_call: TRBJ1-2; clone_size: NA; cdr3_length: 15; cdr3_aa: CASSPWVGSNYGYTF; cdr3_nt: TGTGCCAGCAGCCCGTGGGTTGGCAGTAACTATGGCTACACCTTC
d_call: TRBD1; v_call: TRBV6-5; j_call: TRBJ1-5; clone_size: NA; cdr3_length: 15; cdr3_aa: CASSPRTGGFQPQHF; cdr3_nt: TGTGCCAGCAGTCCTCGGACAGGGGGCTTTCAGCCCCAGCATTTT
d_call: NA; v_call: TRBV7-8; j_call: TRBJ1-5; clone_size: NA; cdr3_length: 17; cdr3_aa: CASSFTPGGEGNQPQHF; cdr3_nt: TGTGCCAGCAGCTTTACCCCGGGGGGGGAAGGCAATCAGCCCCAGCATTTT
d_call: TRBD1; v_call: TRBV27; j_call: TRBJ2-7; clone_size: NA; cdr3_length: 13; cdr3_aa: CASSAGTVDEQYF; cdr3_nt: TGTGCCAGCAGTGCCGGGACAGTCGACGAGCAGTACTTC
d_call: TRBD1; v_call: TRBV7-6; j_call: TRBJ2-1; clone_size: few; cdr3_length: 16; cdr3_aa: CASSLVAGTGLNEQFF; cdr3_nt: TGTGCCAGCAGCTTAGTGGCCGGGACAGGGTTGAATGAGCAGTTCTTC
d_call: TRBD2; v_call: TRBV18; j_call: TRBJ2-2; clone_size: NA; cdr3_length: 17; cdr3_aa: CASSPPRGSNGTGELFF; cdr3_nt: TGTGCCAGCTCACCCCCGCGGGGGTCTAACGGAACCGGGGAGCTGTTTTTT
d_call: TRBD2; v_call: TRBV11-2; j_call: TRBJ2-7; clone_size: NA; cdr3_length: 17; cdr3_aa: CASSPRGVAGEVNEQYF; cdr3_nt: TGTGCCAGCAGCCCGCGGGGGGTAGCGGGAGAGGTTAACGAGCAGTACTTC
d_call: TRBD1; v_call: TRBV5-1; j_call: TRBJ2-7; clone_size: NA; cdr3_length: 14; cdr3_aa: CASSLGGGEDEQYF; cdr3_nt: TGCGCCAGCAGCCTAGGGGGCGGAGAGGACGAGCAGTACTTC
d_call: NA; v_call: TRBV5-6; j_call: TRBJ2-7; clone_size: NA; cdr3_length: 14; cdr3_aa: CASSLAWGRDEQYF; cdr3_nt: TGTGCCAGCAGCTTGGCCTGGGGGCGGGACGAGCAGTACTTC
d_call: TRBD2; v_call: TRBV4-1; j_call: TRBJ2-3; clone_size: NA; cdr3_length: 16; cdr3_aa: CASSPKGPAGADTQYF; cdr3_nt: TGCGCCAGCAGTCCCAAGGGGCCGGCGGGGGCAGATACGCAGTATTTT
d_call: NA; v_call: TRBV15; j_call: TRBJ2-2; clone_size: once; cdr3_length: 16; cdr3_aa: CATSRERAPNTGELFF; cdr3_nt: TGTGCCACCAGCAGAGAGAGGGCCCCGAACACCGGGGAGCTGTTTTTT
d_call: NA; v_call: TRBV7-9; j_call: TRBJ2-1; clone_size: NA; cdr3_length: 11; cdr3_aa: CASSHESEQFF; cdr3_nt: TGTGCCAGCAGTCACGAGAGTGAGCAGTTCTTC
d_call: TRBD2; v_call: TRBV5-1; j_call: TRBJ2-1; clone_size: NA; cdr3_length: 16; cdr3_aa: CASSPGLAGGYNEQFF; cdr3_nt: TGCGCCAGCAGCCCCGGACTAGCGGGTGGGTACAATGAGCAGTTCTTC
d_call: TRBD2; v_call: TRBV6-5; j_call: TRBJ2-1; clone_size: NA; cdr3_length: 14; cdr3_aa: CASRVAGGDNEQFF; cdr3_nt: TGTGCCAGCAGAGTAGCGGGAGGTGACAATGAGCAGTTCTTC
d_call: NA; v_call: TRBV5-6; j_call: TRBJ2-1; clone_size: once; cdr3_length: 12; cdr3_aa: CASSPEYNEQFF; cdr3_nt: TGTGCCAGCAGCCCGGAGTACAATGAGCAGTTCTTC
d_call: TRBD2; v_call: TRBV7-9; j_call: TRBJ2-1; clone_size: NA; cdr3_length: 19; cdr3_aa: CASSSFLAGPISSYNEQFF; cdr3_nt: TGTGCCAGCAGCTCATTTCTAGCGGGACCTATTAGCTCCTACAATGAGCAGTTCTTC
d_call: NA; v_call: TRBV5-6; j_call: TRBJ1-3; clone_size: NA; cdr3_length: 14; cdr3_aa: CASSPRVAGNTIYF; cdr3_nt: TGTGCCAGCAGCCCCAGGGTTGCTGGAAACACCATATATTTT
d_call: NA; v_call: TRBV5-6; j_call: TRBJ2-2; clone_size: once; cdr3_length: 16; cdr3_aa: CASSLEGVQAVGELFF; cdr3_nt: TGTGCCAGCAGCTTGGAGGGGGTTCAGGCCGTAGGGGAGCTGTTTTTT
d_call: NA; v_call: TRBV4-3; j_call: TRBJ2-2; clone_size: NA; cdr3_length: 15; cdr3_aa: CASSQITGLPGELFF; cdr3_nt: TGCGCCAGCAGCCAAATCACAGGGCTTCCCGGGGAGCTGTTTTTT
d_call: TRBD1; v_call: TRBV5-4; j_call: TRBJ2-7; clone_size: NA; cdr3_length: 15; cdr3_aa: CASSSPGQGANEQYF; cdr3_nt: TGTGCCAGCAGCTCACCGGGACAGGGGGCCAACGAGCAGTACTTC
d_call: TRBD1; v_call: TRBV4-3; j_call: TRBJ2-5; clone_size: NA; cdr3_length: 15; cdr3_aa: CASSQGFDRGETQYF; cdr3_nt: TGCGCCAGCAGCCAAGGGTTTGACAGGGGAGAGACCCAGTACTTC
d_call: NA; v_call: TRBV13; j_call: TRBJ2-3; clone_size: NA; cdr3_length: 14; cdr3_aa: CASSLEGITDTQYF; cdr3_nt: TGTGCCAGCAGCTTAGAGGGGATCACAGATACGCAGTATTTT
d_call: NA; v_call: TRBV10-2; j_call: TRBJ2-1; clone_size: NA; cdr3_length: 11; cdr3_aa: CASSEYNEQFF; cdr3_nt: TGCGCCAGCAGTGAGTACAATGAGCAGTTCTTC
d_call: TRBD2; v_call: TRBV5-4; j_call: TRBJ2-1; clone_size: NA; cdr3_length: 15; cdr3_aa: CASSYSGGTTHEQFF; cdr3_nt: TGTGCCAGCAGCTATAGCGGGGGAACTACTCATGAGCAGTTCTTC
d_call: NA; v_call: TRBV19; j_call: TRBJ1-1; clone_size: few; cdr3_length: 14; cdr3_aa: CASTQTEVNTEAFF; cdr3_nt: TGTGCCAGTACACAGACAGAGGTGAACACTGAAGCTTTCTTT
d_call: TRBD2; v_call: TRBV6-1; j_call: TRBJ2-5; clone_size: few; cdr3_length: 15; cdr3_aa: CASSEWSGEGETQYF; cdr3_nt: TGTGCCAGCAGTGAATGGTCTGGGGAGGGGGAGACCCAGTACTTC
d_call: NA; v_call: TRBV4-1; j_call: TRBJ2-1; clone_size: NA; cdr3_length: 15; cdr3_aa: CASSLRAGLYNEQFF; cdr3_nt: TGCGCCAGCAGCCTCCGTGCCGGGCTCTACAATGAGCAGTTCTTC
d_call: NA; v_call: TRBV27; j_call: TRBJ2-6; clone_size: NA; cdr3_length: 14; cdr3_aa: CASSPSSGANVLTF; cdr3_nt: TGTGCCAGCAGTCCAAGCTCTGGGGCCAACGTCCTGACTTTC
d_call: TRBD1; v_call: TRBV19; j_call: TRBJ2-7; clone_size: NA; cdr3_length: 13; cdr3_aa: CASSPRTGLEQYF; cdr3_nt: TGTGCCAGTAGTCCCCGGACAGGGCTGGAGCAGTACTTC
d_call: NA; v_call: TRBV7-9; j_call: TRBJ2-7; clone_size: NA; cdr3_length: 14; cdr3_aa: CASSSQGMGHEQYF; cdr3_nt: TGTGCCAGCAGCTCCCAGGGTATGGGCCACGAGCAGTACTTC
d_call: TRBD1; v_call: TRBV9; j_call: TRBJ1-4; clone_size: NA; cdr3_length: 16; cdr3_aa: CASSATDRAANEKLFF; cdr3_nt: TGTGCCAGCAGCGCTACTGACAGGGCAGCGAATGAAAAACTGTTTTTT
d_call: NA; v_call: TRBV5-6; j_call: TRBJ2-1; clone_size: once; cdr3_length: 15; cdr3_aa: CASSPLIDAFNEQFF; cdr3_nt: TGTGCCAGCAGCCCTCTCATTGACGCGTTCAATGAGCAGTTCTTC
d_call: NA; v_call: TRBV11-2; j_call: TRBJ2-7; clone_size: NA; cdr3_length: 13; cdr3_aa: CASSLDRGYEQYF; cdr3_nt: TGTGCCAGCAGCTTAGATCGCGGTTACGAGCAGTACTTC
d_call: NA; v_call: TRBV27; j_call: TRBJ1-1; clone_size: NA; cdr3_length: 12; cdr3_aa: CASRTGNTEAFF; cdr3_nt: TGTGCCAGCAGAACAGGGAACACTGAAGCTTTCTTT
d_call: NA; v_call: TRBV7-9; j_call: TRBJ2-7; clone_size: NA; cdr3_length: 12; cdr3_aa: CASSSTGYEQYF; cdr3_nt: TGTGCCAGCAGCTCGACAGGATACGAGCAGTACTTC
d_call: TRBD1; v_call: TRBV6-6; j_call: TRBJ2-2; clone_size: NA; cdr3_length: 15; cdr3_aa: CASSYKGTGPGELFF; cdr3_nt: TGTGCCAGCAGTTACAAGGGGACAGGGCCCGGGGAGCTGTTTTTT